The 11 T cell receptor beta chains given below trace back to one sample, sequenced in a study of vaccination and CD4 T cells after COVID-19. Described treatment: roughly 10-day PBMC culture with coronavirus spike peptide pools or control peptides (ViraFEST assay). The Oncomine TCR Beta short-read assay was what sequenced the DNA obtained from cultured CD4+ T cells. TCRdb ran MiXCR on the PCR reads and lists one entry per CDR3 protein. The data contain under 25,000 distinct CDR3 sequences, 38% of them seen just once; the ten biggest clones take up roughly 15%. Antigens of these TCRs are unknown. The sample taken for sequencing was cultured CD4+ T cells from blood. The receptors were sampled from a human donor with COVID-19.

This clonotype rates as medium-sized. The V gene is TRBV7-9, the J gene TRBJ1-2, with 8 nucleotides matching TRBD1. The length of the CDR3 is 14 residues. Germline assignment: CDR1 SEHNR and CDR2 FQNEAQ (reference sequence). The V segment lost 2 bases and the J segment 4 bases; nucleotides outside the gene matches: 3. The chain's CDR3 is CASSLMGQAYGYTF. The CDR3 DNA is TGTGCCAGCAGCTTAATGGGACAGGCCTATGGCTACACCTTC.

For the CDR3, the DNA is TGTGCCAGCAGCCGGGACCTCAATTCCTATGAGCAGTTCTTC. This encodes CASSRDLNSYEQFF. The chain combines TRBV7-9 with TRBJ2-1, with D possibly being TRBD1 or TRBD2 (5 bases each). The germline CDR1 and CDR2 sequences are SEHNR and FQNEAQ (reference sequence). V lost 5 bases, J lost 8 bases, and 16 bases lay in between. The CDR3 extends over 14 amino acids. Together with reference TRBV7-9 and TRBJ2-1, the CDR3 gives the full variable domain: DTGVSQNPRHKITKRGQNVTFRCDPISEHNRLYWYRQTLGQGPEFLTYFQNEAQLEKSRLLSDRFSAERPKGSFSTLEIQRTEQGDSAMYLCASSRDLNSYEQFFGPGTRLTVL.

This chain links TRBV6-2 or TRBV6-3 with TRBJ2-7, with 8 bases matching TRBD1. Trimming at V came to 6 bases and at J to 9 bases, leaving 13 bases not matched to a gene. CDR3 length equals 14 residues. Germline-derived CDR1 and CDR2 are MNHEY and SVGEGT. CDR3 nucleotides: TGTGCCAGCAGGGAGGGAAACAGGGGGACCGTGCAGTACTTC. Its translation is CASREGNRGTVQYF.

This chain joins TRBV15 and TRBJ2-5; D is ambiguous. CDR3 length: 12 amino acids. Germline CDR1 is LNHNV and CDR2 is YYDKDF (reference sequence). The germline V and J ends were trimmed by 1 base and 4 bases, with 4 bases remaining between them. The CDR3 loop reads CATSRGPETQYF. The CDR3 nucleotides are TGTGCCACCAGCAGAGGGCCAGAGACCCAGTACTTC.

V usage is TRBV27 and J usage is TRBJ2-5; 9 bases are a match to TRBD1. The J call may be mistaken, given a closer DNA end match to TRBJ2-7. The CDR3 sequence is 13 residues long. Per germline, CDR1 MNHEY and CDR2 SMNVEV (reference sequence). DNA for the CDR3: TGTGCCAGCAGTTGGGACAGGGCTGGCGAGCAGTACTTC. Protein: CASSWDRAGEQYF.

This sequence joins TRBV6-1 and TRBJ2-7; D is unresolved. CDR3 length: 15 amino acids. V dropped 2 bases and J dropped 3 bases, with 14 bases sitting between them. Germline lookup yields CDR1 MNHNS and CDR2 SASEGT. DNA of the CDR3: TGTGCCAGCAGTGAACAAGGGCGTCCCCTCTACGAGCAGTACTTC. It translates to CASSEQGRPLYEQYF.

The V and J genes are TRBV24-1 and TRBJ1-1, with D unresolved. The CDR3 is 12 amino acids. CDR1 KGHDR and CDR2 SFDVKD come from the germline V gene. V lost 7 bases to trimming and J lost 8 bases, with 13 bases between them. CDR3 nucleotides: TGTGCCACCAGACTCGACGGGAGGGAAGCTTTCTTT. Its translation is CATRLDGREAFF.

This clonotype was recorded a few times. The chain combines TRBV7-9 with TRBJ1-1; D uncertain. This CDR3 comprises 14 residues. V lost 1 base, J lost 8 bases, and 14 bases lay in between. Germline V gene data show CDR1 as SEHNR and CDR2 as FQNEAQ (reference sequence). The CDR3 loop reads CASSLGRFGQEAFF. The CDR3 region has the DNA TGTGCCAGCAGCTTAGGGAGGTTTGGGCAGGAAGCTTTCTTT.

This clonotype occurred a few times. The CDR3 DNA follows: TGTGCCAGCAGCCCCTTGGGGGGTAGGAACACTGAAGCTTTCTTT. This gives the protein CASSPLGGRNTEAFF. The V gene is TRBV21-1, the J gene TRBJ1-1; TRBD1 is the table's D call and was not checked against the DNA. TRBV21-1 is classified as a pseudogene. CDR3 length: 15 amino acids.

V usage is TRBV10-3 and J usage is TRBJ2-5; 10 bases align to TRBD2. V was clipped by 3 bases and J by 4 bases; unmatched bases: 8. CDR1 is ENHRY and CDR2 is SYGVKD in the germline V gene. The CDR3 runs 16 residues. The CDR3 DNA reads as TGTGCCATCAGTGATTCGAGAGCGGGGGGGCCAGAGACCCAGTACTTC. It is translated as CAISDSRAGGPETQYF.

V usage is TRBV15 and J usage is TRBJ1-4, with unresolved D. The CDR3 is 13 residues long. Trimming left V 0 bases short and J 7 bases short, with 6 bases between. Germline values: CDR1 LNHNV, CDR2 YYDKDF (reference sequence). The CDR3 is CATSRDRIEKLFF. CDR3 coding DNA: TGTGCCACCAGCAGAGATAGGATTGAAAAACTGTTTTTT.